This is a list of T cell receptor beta chains from one sample in a study of early T cells in non-severe SARS-CoV-2 infection. One entry per CDR3 protein, called by TCRdb with MiXCR from the 5' RACE reads. The data show roughly 61,000 distinct CDR3 sequences, with under 14% seen just once and more than 1.5% held by the top ten. Sequencing input: whole blood. The source is an adult who was a healthcare worker with PCR-confirmed SARS-CoV-2 infection or an uninfected control (not recorded which). Both conserved end residues are part of each CDR3. A D gene is named only where the DNA matches it firmly. Size is stated for part of the rows, as once, few or many counts, or as a class when the clone is expanded.

J gene	V gene	clone size	D gene	CDR3 protein	CDR3 DNA
TRBJ2-2	TRBV7-9	many	NA	CASSLADNTGELFF	TGTGCCAGCAGCTTAGCAGATAACACCGGGGAGCTGTTTTTT
TRBJ2-3	TRBV7-9	many	NA	CASTIQGRRGADTQYF	TGTGCCAGCACCATCCAAGGAAGAAGGGGGGCAGATACGCAGTATTTT
TRBJ1-4	TRBV7-9	NA	NA	CASSFDTLAEKLFF	TGTGCCAGCAGCTTCGATACCCTGGCGGAAAAACTGTTTTTT
TRBJ1-2	TRBV13	few	NA	CASSGRGSGYGYTF	TGTGCCAGCAGCGGCAGGGGCTCTGGCTATGGCTACACCTTC
TRBJ2-3	TRBV7-9	few	TRBD2	CASSLVGLAGDLAQYF	TGTGCCAGCAGCTTAGTCGGTCTAGCGGGGGACCTTGCGCAGTATTTT
TRBJ1-2	TRBV27	many	NA	CASSFPGAPVEGYTF	TGTGCCAGCAGTTTTCCGGGAGCCCCCGTGGAAGGCTACACCTTC
TRBJ1-4	TRBV7-8	many	TRBD1	CASSLAGQGNEKLFF	TGTGCCAGCAGCTTAGCGGGACAGGGGAATGAAAAACTGTTTTTT
TRBJ2-7	TRBV10-1	few	NA	CASSESVEVQKAYF	TGCGCCAGCAGTGAGTCGGTAGAGGTGCAAAAGGCGTACTTC
TRBJ2-5	TRBV29-1	NA	TRBD2	CSVAGTSSLETQYF	TGCAGCGTTGCCGGGACTAGCTCTTTAGAGACCCAGTACTTC
TRBJ2-1	TRBV29-1	many	TRBD2	CSVAFLAGGPEQFF	TGCAGCGTTGCCTTTCTAGCGGGGGGGCCCGAGCAGTTCTTC
TRBJ1-1	TRBV20-1	many	TRBD1	CSARGTGWDTEAFF	TGCAGTGCTAGGGGGACAGGGTGGGACACTGAAGCTTTCTTT
TRBJ1-5	TRBV30	many	TRBD1	CAWNTGQGVQPQHF	TGTGCCTGGAATACGGGACAGGGTGTTCAGCCCCAGCATTTT
TRBJ1-2	TRBV7-6	NA	NA	CASSLLGGYGYTF	TGTGCCAGCAGCTTATTAGGTGGCTATGGCTACACCTTC
TRBJ1-1	TRBV20-1	many	NA	CSATPQQGGWAEAFF	TGCAGTGCGACGCCCCAGCAGGGCGGTTGGGCTGAAGCTTTCTTT
TRBJ1-1	TRBV2	many	NA	CASSRARSAGTEAFF	TGTGCCAGCAGTCGGGCTAGGTCCGCGGGCACTGAAGCTTTCTTT
TRBJ1-3	TRBV12-5	few	NA	CASGHPSSGNTIYF	TGTGCTAGTGGCCATCCGAGCTCTGGAAACACCATATATTTT
TRBJ2-5	TRBV20-1	many	NA	CSALRQFQETQYF	TGCAGTGCCCTCCGACAGTTCCAAGAGACCCAGTACTTC
TRBJ2-1	TRBV10-3	few	NA	CASKGGGSYNEQFF	TGTGCCAGCAAAGGGGGGGGCTCCTACAATGAGCAGTTCTTC
TRBJ1-1	TRBV29-1	NA	NA	CSGSGTEAFF	TGCAGCGGTTCGGGGACTGAAGCTTTCTTT
TRBJ2-7	TRBV7-6	many	TRBD2	CASSQTSGVPYEQYF	TGTGCCAGCAGCCAAACTAGCGGGGTTCCCTACGAGCAGTACTTC
TRBJ2-2	TRBV7-3	few	NA	CASSLNVNPANTGELFF	TGTGCCAGCAGCTTAAATGTAAACCCTGCGAACACCGGGGAGCTGTTTTTT
TRBJ2-5	TRBV4-3	many	TRBD2	CASSPRHFPGLAANRGPETQYF	TGCGCCAGCAGCCCTCGCCATTTCCCGGGACTAGCGGCCAACAGGGGCCCCGAGACCCAGTACTTC
TRBJ2-3	TRBV6-5	many	TRBD2	CASSSGTRLLRNADTQYF	TGTGCCAGCAGCTCCGGGACTAGACTGTTAAGGAACGCAGATACGCAGTATTTT
TRBJ1-4	TRBV5-1	NA	NA	CASAWGSTNEKLFF	TGCGCCAGCGCTTGGGGGTCAACTAATGAAAAACTGTTTTTT
TRBJ2-1	TRBV3-1	many	TRBD1	CASSQEPVTGNEQFF	TGTGCCAGCAGCCAAGAACCTGTGACAGGGAACGAGCAGTTCTTC
TRBJ2-3	TRBV13	many	NA	CASSFSGLPNSTDTQYF	TGTGCCAGCAGCTTTTCCGGACTACCCAACTCTACAGATACGCAGTATTTT
TRBJ2-5	TRBV10-3	NA	TRBD2	CATSGEGETQYF	TGTGCCACCAGCGGGGAGGGGGAGACCCAGTACTTC
TRBJ1-1	TRBV7-9	many	TRBD1	CASSLRQGGTEAFF	TGTGCCAGCAGCCTCCGACAGGGGGGCACTGAAGCTTTCTTT
TRBJ2-2	TRBV11-2	many	NA	CASSSRTSSAGELFF	TGTGCCAGCAGCTCTCGGACCTCGAGCGCCGGGGAGCTGTTTTTT
TRBJ1-1	TRBV2	once	NA	CASRWTAGEAFF	TGTGCCAGCCGATGGACTGCAGGTGAAGCTTTCTTT
TRBJ2-3	TRBV7-9	many	NA	CASSPQSTGRSSTDTQYF	TGTGCCAGCAGCCCCCAGTCCACGGGTCGTTCGAGCACAGATACGCAGTATTTT
TRBJ1-1	TRBV6-1	many	NA	CASKSGPINTEAFF	TGTGCCAGCAAATCGGGGCCGATTAACACTGAAGCTTTCTTT
TRBJ1-1	TRBV29-1	many	NA	CSVDSNTEAFF	TGCAGCGTTGACAGCAACACTGAAGCTTTCTTT
TRBJ2-5	TRBV7-3	many	NA	CASSSQGPSMETQYF	TGTGCCAGCAGCTCGCAGGGACCTTCTATGGAGACCCAGTACTTC
TRBJ2-5	TRBV29-1	many	NA	CSVVSADETQYF	TGCAGCGTTGTTAGCGCGGATGAGACCCAGTACTTC
TRBJ2-7	TRBV18	NA	NA	CASSRESGFSYEQYF	TGTGCCAGCTCACGAGAGTCTGGTTTCTCCTACGAGCAGTACTTC
TRBJ2-4	TRBV18	many	NA	CASSPLDRSNIQYF	TGTGCCAGCTCACCACTCGACAGATCAAACATTCAGTACTTC
TRBJ1-1	TRBV12-3/TRBV12-4	many	NA	CASSFGSGSEAFF	TGTGCCAGCAGTTTCGGCTCAGGCAGTGAAGCTTTCTTT